The 13 T cell receptor beta chains listed next were all sequenced from one sample in a study of blood T cells in healthy people across ages. Next came a second PCR, run for about 7 to 11 cycles, which used a sample-barcoded 5' primer along with a J-beta primer mix. TCRdb re-derived calls from the 5' RACE reads in MiXCR, one entry per CDR3 protein. The table shows 1.5 million to 2 million distinct CDR3 sequences, with about 50% occurring only once. The material sequenced was blood. All receptors derive from a woman aged 40 to 50 in good health.

The chain links TRBV6-2 or TRBV6-3 to TRBJ2-5; maybe TRBD1 (5 bases). In germline, CDR1 is MNHEY, CDR2 SVGEGT. V shed 2 bases and J shed 11 bases, with 18 bases lying between them. This CDR3 has 14 residues. The CDR3 bases are TGTGCCAGCAGTTACGAGACAGTTGACAATGAGCAGTACTTC. This codes for CASSYETVDNEQYF.

This clonotype turned up a few times. This chain connects TRBV11-2 to TRBJ2-7; 8 bases fit TRBD2. The CDR3 has 12 amino acids. V shed 6 bases, J shed 6 bases, and the junction held 4 bases outside the gene matches. Germline CDR1 and CDR2: SGHAT and FQNNGV. CDR3 in amino acids: CASRSTSVEQYF. CDR3 sequence (DNA): TGTGCCAGCAGGTCGACTAGCGTCGAGCAGTACTTC.

This clonotype was found a few times. The rearrangement joins TRBV7-3 to TRBJ2-5; D perhaps matches TRBD2 (7 bases). Trimming removed 2 bases from V and 0 bases from J, with 10 bases in between. This CDR3 comprises 15 residues. CDR1 SGHTA and CDR2 FQGTGA come from the germline V gene. The CDR3, as DNA: TGTGCCAGCAGCTTAGGGGGGGGCAACCAAGAGACCCAGTACTTC. Protein sequence: CASSLGGGNQETQYF.

This clonotype occurred a few times. The chain uses TRBV20-1 and TRBJ2-6; maybe TRBD2 (6 bases). In germline, CDR1 is DFQATT, CDR2 SNEGSKA (reference sequence). The CDR3 is 17 amino acids. Trimming shortened V by 0 bases and J by 0 bases, and 12 bases separated the two germline ends. CDR3 residues: CSARDRVGGSGANVLTF. CDR3 in DNA: TGCAGTGCTAGAGATCGGGTGGGGGGCTCTGGGGCCAACGTCCTGACTTTC.

The rearrangement links TRBV6-1 to TRBJ2-7; perhaps TRBD2 as D (6 bases). The J call may be incorrect, as the DNA end agrees better with TRBJ2-5. There are 16 residues in the CDR3. Germline loops: CDR1 MNHNS, CDR2 SASEGT. DNA of the CDR3: TGTGCCAGCAGTGACCGGACTATCGGAACCAAAGAGACCCAGTACTTC. Its protein is CASSDRTIGTKETQYF.

This chain joins TRBV20-1 and TRBJ2-1; 10 nucleotides agree with TRBD2. The length of the CDR3 is 17 residues. Germline trimming cut 5 bases from V and 0 bases from J; bases unmatched to any gene: 10. Germline lookup yields CDR1 DFQATT and CDR2 SNEGSKA (reference sequence). In DNA, the CDR3 is TGCAGTGCTTTCAGCGGGGGGGGCAGCGGCTCCTACAATGAGCAGTTCTTC. Translating it yields CSAFSGGGSGSYNEQFF.

The rearrangement uses TRBV24-1 and TRBJ2-1, with 7 positions matching TRBD1. V gave up 7 bases and J gave up 8 bases; unmatched junction bases: 10. The CDR3 has 14 amino acids. Germline CDR1 reads KGHDR; CDR2 reads SFDVKD. CDR3 sequence (DNA): TGTGCCACCAGCCCTCCCGGGACAGCATATGAGCAGTTCTTC. Translation: CATSPPGTAYEQFF.

Note on this clonotype: It may be a read error: a sequence one base away is much more abundant. The chain links TRBV5-6 to TRBJ2-7, with D hard to call. The germline gives CDR1 SGHDT, CDR2 YYEEEE. The germline V and J ends were trimmed by 4 bases and 0 bases, with 5 bases remaining between them. The CDR3 has 12 residues. CDR3 sequence: CASSVYSYEQYF. The CDR3 nucleotides are TGTGCCAGCAGCGTATACTCCTACGAGCAGTACTTC.

This clonotype was seen only a few times. The chain has TRBV11-2 and TRBJ2-1, with no clear D. Between the trimmed V and J ends, which lost 4 bases and 4 bases, there was a span of 14 bases. Germline lookup yields CDR1 SGHAT and CDR2 FQNNGV. The CDR3 length is 15 residues. The CDR3 reads CASSSGPLAYNEQFF. DNA for the CDR3: TGTGCCAGCAGCTCCGGCCCCCTGGCGTACAATGAGCAGTTCTTC.

The chain is built from TRBV6-6 and TRBJ2-3; a possible D gene is TRBD2 (6 bases). The CDR3 runs to 14 residues. CDR1 and CDR2 (germline): MNHNY, SVGAGI (reference sequence). Deletions cut 6 bases from V and 5 bases from J, with 15 bases between. CDR3 sequence reads: CASSNGGAVDTQYF. As DNA, the CDR3 is TGTGCCAGCAGCAACGGGGGAGCGGTAGATACGCAGTATTTT.

The rearrangement joins TRBV27 to TRBJ2-5; tentatively, D is TRBD2 (6 bases). Between the trimmed V and J ends, which lost 4 bases and 0 bases, there was a span of 18 bases. Germline V gives CDR1 MNHEY, CDR2 SMNVEV (reference sequence). The CDR3 extends over 17 amino acids. In nucleotides, the CDR3 is TGTGCCAGCAGTTCACGCGGGGAAGACGCGTACCAAGAGACCCAGTACTTC. Encoded protein: CASSSRGEDAYQETQYF.

J is TRBJ2-3 and V is TRBV29-1; D may be TRBD2 (6 bases). V shed 3 bases and J shed 6 bases, with 10 bases lying between them. Germline CDR1 is SQVTM and CDR2 is ANQGSEA. The CDR3 loop spans 12 amino acids. CDR3 DNA sequence: TGCAGCGTTGAGGGACTCAGGGATACGCAGTATTTT. It specifies CSVEGLRDTQYF.

The chain employs TRBV20-1 and TRBJ2-3; D is undetermined. Trimming removed 3 bases at V and 2 bases at J, with 12 bases between. CDR3 length: 14 amino acids. Germline assignment: CDR1 DFQATT and CDR2 SNEGSKA (reference sequence). CDR3 amino acids: CSARDGGVTDTQYF. CDR3 nucleotide sequence: TGCAGTGCTAGGGACGGTGGGGTCACAGATACGCAGTATTTT.